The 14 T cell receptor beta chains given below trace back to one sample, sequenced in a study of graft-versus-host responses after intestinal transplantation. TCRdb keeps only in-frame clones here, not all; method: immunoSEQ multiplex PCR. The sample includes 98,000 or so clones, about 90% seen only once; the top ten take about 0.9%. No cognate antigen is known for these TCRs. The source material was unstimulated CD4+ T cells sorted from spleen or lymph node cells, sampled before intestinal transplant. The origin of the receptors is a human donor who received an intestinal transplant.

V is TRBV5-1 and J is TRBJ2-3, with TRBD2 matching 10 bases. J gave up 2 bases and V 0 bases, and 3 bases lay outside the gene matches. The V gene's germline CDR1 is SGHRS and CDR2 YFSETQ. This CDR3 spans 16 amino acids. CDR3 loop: CASSLGTSGYTDTQYF. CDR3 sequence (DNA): TGCGCCAGCAGCTTGGGGACTAGCGGTTACACAGATACGCAGTATTTT. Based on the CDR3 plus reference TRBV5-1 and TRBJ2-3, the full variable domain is KAGVTQTPRYLIKTRGQQVTLSCSPISGHRSVSWYQQTPGQGLQFLFEYFSETQRNKGNFPGRFSGRQFSNSRSEMNVSTLELGDSALYLCASSLGTSGYTDTQYFGPGTRLTVL.

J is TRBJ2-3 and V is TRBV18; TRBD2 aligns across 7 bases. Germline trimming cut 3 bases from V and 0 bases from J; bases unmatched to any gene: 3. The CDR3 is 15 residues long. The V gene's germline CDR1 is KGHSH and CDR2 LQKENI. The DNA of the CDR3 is TGTGCCAGCTCACCGTCTAGCGGTAGCACAGATACGCAGTATTTT. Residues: CASSPSSGSTDTQYF.

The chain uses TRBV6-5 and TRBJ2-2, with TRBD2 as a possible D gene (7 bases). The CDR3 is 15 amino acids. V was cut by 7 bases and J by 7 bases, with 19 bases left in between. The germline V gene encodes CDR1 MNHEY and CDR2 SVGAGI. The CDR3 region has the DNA TGTGCCAGCACCGTCCTTGGGGGGGCGCACGGGGAGCTGTTTTTT. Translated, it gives CASTVLGGAHGELFF.

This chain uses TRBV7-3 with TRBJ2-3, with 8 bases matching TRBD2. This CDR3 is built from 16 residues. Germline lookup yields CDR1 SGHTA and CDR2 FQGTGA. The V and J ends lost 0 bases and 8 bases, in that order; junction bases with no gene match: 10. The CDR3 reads CASSLTGRAIRGTQYF. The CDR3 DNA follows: TGTGCCAGCAGCTTAACCGGGAGGGCCATAAGAGGTACGCAGTATTTT.

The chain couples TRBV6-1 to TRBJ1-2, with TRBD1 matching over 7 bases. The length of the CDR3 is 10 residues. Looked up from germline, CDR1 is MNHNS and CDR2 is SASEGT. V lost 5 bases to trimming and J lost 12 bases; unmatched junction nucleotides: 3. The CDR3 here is CASSFGQDTF. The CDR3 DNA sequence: TGTGCCAGCAGTTTCGGACAGGACACCTTC.

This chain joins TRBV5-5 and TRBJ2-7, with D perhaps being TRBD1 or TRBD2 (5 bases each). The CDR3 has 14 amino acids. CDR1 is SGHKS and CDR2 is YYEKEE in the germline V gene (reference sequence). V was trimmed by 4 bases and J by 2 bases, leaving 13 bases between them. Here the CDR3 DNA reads TGTGCCAGCAGCAGCCGGGACCGCGCCTACGAGCAGTACTTC. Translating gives CASSSRDRAYEQYF. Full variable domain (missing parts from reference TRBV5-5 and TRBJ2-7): DAGVTQSPTHLIKTRGQQVTLRCSPISGHKSVSWYQQVLGQGPQFIFQYYEKEERGRGNFPDRFSARQFPNYSSELNVNALLLGDSALYLCASSSRDRAYEQYFGPGTRLTVT.

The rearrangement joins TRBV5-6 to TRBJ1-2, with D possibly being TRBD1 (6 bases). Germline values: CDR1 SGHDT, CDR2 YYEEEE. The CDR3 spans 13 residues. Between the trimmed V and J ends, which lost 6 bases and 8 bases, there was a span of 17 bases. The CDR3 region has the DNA TGTGCCAGCACCCCCCGGGGGGGCGTCGGCTACACCTTC. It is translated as CASTPRGGVGYTF.

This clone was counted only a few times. The CDR3 is CASRPALAGGPRNEQFF. CDR3 bases: TGCGCCAGCAGGCCGGCGTTAGCGGGAGGGCCGAGGAATGAGCAGTTCTTC. The V and J genes are TRBV5-1 and TRBJ2-1; 11 bases fit TRBD2. V gave up 5 bases and J gave up 7 bases; unmatched junction bases: 14. CDR3 length equals 17 residues. CDR1 SGHRS and CDR2 YFSETQ come from the germline V gene.

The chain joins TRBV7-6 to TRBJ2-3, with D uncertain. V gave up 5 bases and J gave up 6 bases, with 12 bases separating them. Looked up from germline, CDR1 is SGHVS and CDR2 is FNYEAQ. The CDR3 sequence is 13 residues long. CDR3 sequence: CASSPPMGDTQYF. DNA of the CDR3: TGTGCCAGCAGCCCTCCCATGGGGGATACGCAGTATTTT. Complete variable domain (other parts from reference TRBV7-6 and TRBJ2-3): GAGVSQSPRYKVTKRGQDVALRCDPISGHVSLYWYRQALGQGPEFLTYFNYEAQQDKSGLPNDRFSAERPEGSISTLTIQRTEQRDSAMYRCASSPPMGDTQYFGPGTRLTVL.

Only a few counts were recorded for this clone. The chain's CDR3 is CASSEGTALEPQHF. The CDR3 nucleotides read TGTGCCAGCAGTGAGGGAACTGCCTTGGAGCCCCAGCATTTT. The J gene is TRBJ1-5, the V gene TRBV2; D gene uncertain. The CDR3 consists of 14 residues. Germline lookup yields CDR1 SNHLY and CDR2 FYNNEI. Trimming removed 3 bases from V and 8 bases from J, with 14 bases in between.

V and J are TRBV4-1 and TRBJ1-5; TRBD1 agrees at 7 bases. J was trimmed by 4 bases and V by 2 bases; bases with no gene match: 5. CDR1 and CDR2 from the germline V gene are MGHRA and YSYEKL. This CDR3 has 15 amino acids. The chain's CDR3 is CASSQLDRENQPQHF. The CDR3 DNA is TGCGCCAGCAGCCAACTCGACAGGGAAAATCAGCCCCAGCATTTT.

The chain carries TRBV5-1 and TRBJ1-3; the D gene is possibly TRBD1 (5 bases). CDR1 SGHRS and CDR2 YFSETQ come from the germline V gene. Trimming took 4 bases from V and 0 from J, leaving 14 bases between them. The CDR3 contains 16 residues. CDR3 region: CASSPGTYGSGNTIYF. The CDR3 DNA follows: TGCGCCAGCAGCCCGGGGACGTACGGCTCTGGAAACACCATATATTTT.

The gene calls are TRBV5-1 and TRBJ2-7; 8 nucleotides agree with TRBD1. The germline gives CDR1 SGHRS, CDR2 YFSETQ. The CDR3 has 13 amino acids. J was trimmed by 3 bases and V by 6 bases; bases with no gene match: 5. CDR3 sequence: CASNLQGDYEQYF. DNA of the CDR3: TGCGCCAGCAACTTACAGGGGGACTACGAGCAGTACTTC.

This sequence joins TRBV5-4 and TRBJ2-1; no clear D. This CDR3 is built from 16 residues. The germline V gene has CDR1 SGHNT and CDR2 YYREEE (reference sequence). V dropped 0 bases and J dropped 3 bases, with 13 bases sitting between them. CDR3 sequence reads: CASSLARQTYYNEQFF. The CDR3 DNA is TGTGCCAGCAGCTTGGCTAGACAAACTTACTACAATGAGCAGTTCTTC.